This T cell receptor beta chain was sequenced during a study of cytomegalovirus exposure and HLA in healthy donors. This clone was picked up one time. Its cognate antigen is unknown. The PCR had 60 Vbeta and 13 Jbeta primers. Assay used: immunoSEQ multiplex PCR; TCRdb lists only in-frame clones, some missing. There are about 120,000 clones in the sample; 74% occur only once, and just over 2% lies in the top ten. Regarding the study as a whole: Previous analysis showed most TCR beta V segments were productive about 87% or about 30% of the time. TCR beta chains numbering some 160 were designated cytomegalovirus-associated.

Looked up from germline, CDR1 is MNHNY and CDR2 is SVGAGI (reference sequence). The CDR3 is 14 amino acids. V was shortened by 2 bases and J by 6 bases, with 11 bases between the two germline ends. This chain links TRBV6-6 with TRBJ1-5; possible D gene TRBD1, 6 bases. This TCR derives from a human donor in good health. The sequencing sample was made of PBMCs. In DNA, the CDR3 is TGTGCCAGCAGTTACGGAGGGGGGGGTCAGCCCCAGCATTTT. This codes for CASSYGGGGQPQHF.